This T cell receptor beta chain comes out of a study of cytomegalovirus exposure and HLA in healthy donors. Study-wide context: The 120 million or so unique TCR beta sequences, from around 200 million T cells, were found by an earlier analysis. Study conclusions and caveats: Whilst most TCR sequences proved rare, a subset of public TCRs occurred across many donors.

Primers included in the PCR were 60 Vbeta and 13 Jbeta primers. Per the original methods: In a later analysis, the count reached tens of millions of unique TCR beta chains, with 9 million to 11 million shared. Sequencing was performed with immunoSEQ multiplex PCR; in TCRdb, only in-frame clones are kept and a portion is missing. V, J and clone size were drawn from that table, and D and trimming were deduced from the DNA. This table holds 160,000 or so clones, roughly 65% found once. This CDR3 spans 15 amino acids. V lost 4 bases to trimming and J lost 0 bases, with 10 bases between them. Germline CDR1 and CDR2: LNHDA and SQIVND (reference sequence). Healthy individuals who donated bone marrow served as the donors. This clone was counted a few times. No antigen is known for it.

The material sequenced was PBMCs. This chain uses TRBV19 with TRBJ1-5; perhaps TRBD1 as D (6 bases). The source of this sequence is a man in his late teens or twenties in good health and CMV-seropositive. CDR3 sequence: CASSRDKPSNQPQHF. In nucleotides, the CDR3 is TGTGCCAGTAGTAGGGACAAGCCTAGCAATCAGCCCCAGCATTTT. Drawing the rest from reference TRBV19 and TRBJ1-5, the complete variable domain is DGGITQSPKYLFRKEGQNVTLSCEQNLNHDAMYWYRQDPGQGLRLIYYSQIVNDFQKGDIAEGYSVSREKKESFPLTVTSAQKNPTAFYLCASSRDKPSNQPQHFGDGTRLSIL.